A single sample gave rise to the 3 T cell receptor beta chains below, sequenced in a study of post-analysis software for immune sequencing data (dated by TCRdb to the mid-2010s). The research as a whole found: Patients showed significantly higher frequencies than controls for about 5 TRBV segments, among them TRBV5-6, TRBV5-1 and TRBV20-1.

No antigen has been assigned to these receptors. Libraries were made using PCR. Sequencing instrument: Illumina HiSeq 2500. To reduce PCR and sequencing biases, unique molecular identifiers were built into the TCR beta cDNA libraries. The public reads were quality trimmed at Q25 with fastp and then assembled into clones with MiXCR by TCRdb, keeping productive beta chains. Entries that share a CDR3 protein sequence are merged under the most common genes and DNA. Here the sample has some 260,000 distinct CDR3 sequences; less than 40% occur a single time. The ten largest clones represent under 5.5% of the sample. The specimen sequenced was blood. The source of these receptors is a girl aged 10 to 17 with multiple sclerosis.

The chain uses TRBV29-1 and TRBJ2-3; 7 bases are a match to TRBD2. The CDR3 contains 14 residues. With V trimmed by 4 bases and J by 6 bases, 10 bases remained unmatched. The V gene's germline CDR1 is SQVTM and CDR2 ANQGSEA. CDR3 sequence (DNA): TGCAGCGTTGGGGAGGCGGGAGTGGGGGATACGCAGTATTTT. Residues: CSVGEAGVGDTQYF.

A note on this clonotype: A much bigger clone sits one base away, suggesting this may be a read error. The chain uses TRBV29-1 and TRBJ2-1, with D possibly TRBD2 on 6 matching bases. Looked up from germline, CDR1 is SQVTM and CDR2 is ANQGSEA. This CDR3 is built from 14 residues. Trimming removed 8 bases at V and 6 bases at J, with 20 bases between. CDR3 coding DNA: TGCAGCATTGCAGTAGCGGTAAAACTCAATGAGCAGTTCTTC. Its protein is CSIAVAVKLNEQFF.

With regard to this clonotype: A much larger clonotype is one base distant, so this may be a read error. The V call is TRBV5-1, the J call TRBJ1-1; tentatively, D is TRBD1 (6 bases). CDR3 length: 15 amino acids. From germline, CDR1 is SGHRS and CDR2 YFSETQ. CDR3 sequence (DNA): TGCGTCAGCAGCTATAAACAGGGTCTGAACACTGAAGCTTTCTTT. It yields the protein CVSSYKQGLNTEAFF. The full variable domain, its missing parts supplied by reference TRBV5-1 and TRBJ1-1, is KAGVTQTPRYLIKTRGQQVTLSCSPISGHRSVSWYQQTPGQGLQFLFEYFSETQRNKGNFPGRFSGRQFSNSRSEMNVSTLELGDSALYLCVSSYKQGLNTEAFFGQGTRLTVV.